The source of this TCR beta chain is a study of OX40 agonist ivuxolimab in advanced cancers. This clone is a singleton in its sample. Its cognate antigen is unknown. Assay used: immunoSEQ multiplex PCR; TCRdb lists only in-frame clones, some missing. Of some 80,000 clones listed, more than 75% are singletons. Whole-study results and caveats: At 0.1 to 3.0 mg/kg, CD4+ and CD8+ blood T cells expanded clonally by week 6.

Germline CDR1 and CDR2: MNHNS and SASEGT. CDR3 size: 15 residues. V was pared by 4 bases and J by 2 bases, with 1 base of the junction left unmatched. The sequence derives from an adult with an advanced solid tumor such as melanoma, head and neck, liver or kidney cancer. The rearrangement links TRBV6-1 to TRBJ2-1; 11 bases line up with TRBD1. This specimen was CD4+ or CD8+ T cells sorted from blood, taken in a trial of the OX40 agonist ivuxolimab. CDR3 region: CASSVDRGPYNEQFF. The DNA of the CDR3 is TGTGCCAGCAGTGTGGACAGGGGGCCCTACAATGAGCAGTTCTTC.